Below are 28 T cell receptor beta chains sequenced from a single sample in a study of T-cell reconstitution after alpha-beta-depleted transplantation in children. Unique molecular identifiers tagged the TCRbeta library. Using its own MiXCR run on the PCR reads, TCRdb lists one record per CDR3 protein. The sample contains about 590,000 distinct CDR3 sequences, roughly 13% of which appear only once. Source: PBMCs, mostly from graft donor cells, taken 360 days after TCRalphabeta/CD19-depleted stem cell transplant. The receptors derive from a male patient under 18 who had a stem cell transplant for acute myeloid leukemia, so the T cells may come from the graft donor.

V gene TRBV20-1 combines with J gene TRBJ2-2; 7 positions match TRBD1. Germline loops: CDR1 DFQATT, CDR2 SNEGSKA (reference sequence). The trim removed 7 bases at V and 7 bases at J, leaving 12 bases unmatched. CDR3 length equals 14 residues. The CDR3 loop is CSGTPTGAIGELFF. CDR3 DNA: TGCAGTGGGACACCCACAGGGGCTATCGGGGAGCTGTTTTTT.

The chain joins TRBV24-1 to TRBJ2-3, with D perhaps TRBD1 (5 bases). V dropped 5 bases and J dropped 2 bases, with 16 bases sitting between them. The germline V gene has CDR1 KGHDR and CDR2 SFDVKD. The CDR3 consists of 16 residues. CDR3 sequence: CATSAPGRDSTDTQYF. DNA of the CDR3: TGTGCCACCAGTGCCCCCGGCAGGGATTCCACAGATACGCAGTATTTT.

This clonotype showed up just a few times. V is TRBV12-3 or TRBV12-4 and J is TRBJ1-1; D gene unclear. The CDR3 sequence is 13 residues long. V shed 6 bases and J shed 1 base, with 9 bases lying between them. This CDR3 is CASSRDWNTEAFF. The DNA for the CDR3 is TGTGCCAGCAGCCGTGACTGGAACACTGAAGCTTTCTTT.

The chain carries TRBV7-6 and TRBJ2-7, with 10 bases fitting TRBD2. The germline V gene has CDR1 SGHVS and CDR2 FNYEAQ. This CDR3 contains 15 residues. Trimming took 2 bases from V and 3 from J; bases not matched to a gene: 4. The CDR3 sequence is CASSLLAGAHYEQYF. The CDR3, as DNA: TGTGCCAGCAGCTTACTAGCGGGAGCCCACTACGAGCAGTACTTC.

This clonotype was found a few times. The chain recombines TRBV7-4 with TRBJ2-5, with a weak D call TRBD2 (6 bases). The CDR3 is made up of 14 amino acids. Germline-derived CDR1 and CDR2 are SGHVT and SQSDAQ. Trimming shortened V by 2 bases and J by 5 bases, and 12 bases separated the two germline ends. The CDR3, as DNA: TGTGCCAGCAGCTTATGGTGCCGGGAGGAGACCCAGTACTTC. Encoded protein: CASSLWCREETQYF.

This clonotype has more than one count but fewer than ten. This rearrangement joins TRBV7-8 to TRBJ2-2, with 13 bases fitting TRBD2. After removal of 4 bases from V and 2 bases from J, the junction contained 7 bases not matched to a gene. CDR1 SGHVS and CDR2 FQNEAQ come from the germline V gene. The CDR3 is made up of 18 amino acids. Here the CDR3 reads CASSSTSGRSPNTGELFF. CDR3 bases: TGTGCCAGCAGCTCGACTAGCGGGAGGTCGCCAAACACCGGGGAGCTGTTTTTT. Using reference TRBV7-8 and TRBJ2-2 for the parts outside the CDR3, the full variable domain is GAGVSQSPRYKVAKRGQDVALRCDPISGHVSLFWYQQALGQGPEFLTYFQNEAQLDKSGLPSDRFFAERPEGSVSTLKIQRTQQEDSAVYLCASSSTSGRSPNTGELFFGEGSRLTVL.

In its sample, this clonotype was seen a few times. This chain connects TRBV23-1 to TRBJ2-1; 9 positions agree with TRBD1. TRBV23-1 is given ORF status, its function remaining uncertain. This CDR3 comprises 16 residues. V dropped 3 bases and J dropped 6; count of bases not matched to a gene: 9. The CDR3 nucleotides are TGCGCCAGCAGTCATACGACAGGGGGTATCAGCAATGAGCAGTTCTTC. Encoded protein: CASSHTTGGISNEQFF.

The J gene is TRBJ2-1, the V gene TRBV14; 8 bases are shared with TRBD2. CDR1 is SGHDN, CDR2 FVKESK, per germline. Trimming cost V 2 bases and J 5 bases; bases outside gene matches: 8. There are 16 residues in the CDR3. For the CDR3, the DNA is TGTGCCAGCAGCCAACACCCCAGAGCGGGAGACAATGAGCAGTTCTTC. Protein product: CASSQHPRAGDNEQFF.

The chain links TRBV15 to TRBJ1-5; 8 bases align to TRBD1. V lost 3 bases to trimming and J lost 2 bases; unmatched junction nucleotides: 12. The CDR3 consists of 18 residues. Germline loops: CDR1 LNHNV, CDR2 YYDKDF (reference sequence). CDR3 loop: CATSSMAWTGKGNQPQHF. The CDR3 DNA is TGTGCCACCAGCAGTATGGCTTGGACAGGGAAAGGCAATCAGCCCCAGCATTTT. The full variable domain, in which reference TRBV15 and TRBJ1-5 provide the parts outside the CDR3, is DAMVIQNPRYQVTQFGKPVTLSCSQTLNHNVMYWYQQKSSQAPKLLFHYYDKDFNNEADTPDNFQSRRPNTSFCFLDIRSPGLGDTAMYLCATSSMAWTGKGNQPQHFGDGTRLSIL.

This clonotype was counted ten times or more. DNA for the CDR3: TGTGCCAGCAGCTTATCCGCCCACGAGCAGTACTTC. This sequence encodes CASSLSAHEQYF. J is TRBJ2-7 and V is TRBV7-9; D gene ambiguous. Trimming cost V 2 bases and J 5 bases, with 7 bases left between them. The CDR3 is 12 amino acids. Germline CDR1 reads SEHNR; CDR2 reads FQNEAQ (reference sequence).

This clonotype was counted only a few times. The chain combines TRBV28 with TRBJ2-7, with 10 nucleotides matching TRBD2. CDR1 is MDHEN and CDR2 is SYDVKM in the germline V gene. The trim removed 5 bases at V and 7 bases at J, leaving 11 bases unmatched. CDR3 length: 15 amino acids. CDR3 sequence: CASSPGPSGGREQYF. The CDR3, as DNA: TGTGCCAGCAGTCCAGGGCCTAGCGGGGGACGGGAGCAGTACTTC. Drawing the rest from reference TRBV28 and TRBJ2-7, the complete variable domain is DVKVTQSSRYLVKRTGEKVFLECVQDMDHENMFWYRQDPGLGLRLIYFSYDVKMKEKGDIPEGYSVSREKKERFSLILESASTNQTSMYLCASSPGPSGGREQYFGPGTRLTVT.

In its sample, this clonotype was seen a few times. V usage is TRBV19 and J usage is TRBJ2-1, with 9 bases fitting TRBD1. Germline loops: CDR1 LNHDA, CDR2 SQIVND (reference sequence). Trimming took 3 bases from V and 7 from J; bases not matched to a gene: 13. This CDR3 contains 17 residues. CDR3 coding DNA: TGTGCCAGTAGTATGATCCTCTGGACAGGGGTGAATAATGAGCAGTTCTTC. Protein product: CASSMILWTGVNNEQFF.

This chain joins TRBV12-3 or TRBV12-4 and TRBJ2-7, with 14 bases fitting TRBD2. V lost 7 bases, J lost 0 bases, and 11 bases stayed unmatched. The CDR3 spans 18 residues. The CDR3 loop is CASTRGTSGRASSYEQYF. The CDR3 DNA reads as TGTGCCAGCACCCGGGGGACTAGCGGGAGAGCGAGCTCCTACGAGCAGTACTTC.

This clonotype showed up just a few times. The chain links TRBV4-3 to TRBJ2-7; TRBD2 is a possible D gene (5 bases). The CDR3 contains 13 residues. Trimming removed 4 bases from V and 5 bases from J, with 12 bases in between. Germline CDR1 and CDR2: LGHNA and YSLEER. The chain's CDR3 is CASSPSGNHEQYF. The CDR3 DNA is TGCGCCAGCAGCCCCTCGGGGAACCACGAGCAGTACTTC.

This clonotype was observed many times. V is TRBV24-1 and J is TRBJ2-7; 12 nucleotides agree with TRBD1. The CDR3 extends over 14 amino acids. The V gene's germline CDR1 is KGHDR and CDR2 SFDVKD. Trimming cost V 12 bases and J 4 bases; bases outside gene matches: 9. The CDR3 loop reads CAPRRDRGRYEQYF. CDR3 coding DNA: TGTGCCCCCCGGAGGGACAGGGGGCGGTACGAGCAGTACTTC.

CDR3: CASNKGLAVYNEQFF. CDR3 sequence (DNA): TGTGCCAGCAACAAGGGACTAGCGGTCTACAATGAGCAGTTCTTC. The rearrangement joins TRBV28 to TRBJ2-1; TRBD2 matches at 11 bases. The CDR3 consists of 15 residues. Germline V gene lookup returns CDR1 MDHEN and CDR2 SYDVKM. The trim removed 7 bases at V and 3 bases at J, leaving 5 bases unmatched.

This clonotype has ten or more counts. This chain uses TRBV2 with TRBJ2-5; TRBD2 might be the D (6 bases). This CDR3 region has 13 residues. CDR1 SNHLY and CDR2 FYNNEI come from the germline V gene. V was cut by 7 bases and J by 3 bases, with 12 bases left in between. The CDR3 here is CASILTSKETQYF. Written as DNA, the CDR3 is TGTGCCAGCATTTTGACTAGTAAAGAGACCCAGTACTTC.

There are a few counts of this clonotype. This rearrangement joins TRBV6-2 or TRBV6-3 to TRBJ2-1, with a possible D match to TRBD2 (6 bases). The V gene's germline CDR1 is MNHEY and CDR2 SVGEGT. This CDR3 is 15 amino acids long. V lost 7 bases, J lost 8 bases, and 21 bases lay in between. This CDR3 is CASKAAVEGLYEQFF. The CDR3 nucleotides read TGTGCCAGCAAGGCCGCCGTGGAGGGGCTATATGAGCAGTTCTTC.

This clonotype came up many times. This chain joins TRBV5-1 and TRBJ2-7; no clear D. The germline gives CDR1 SGHRS, CDR2 YFSETQ. The germline V and J ends were trimmed by 4 bases and 3 bases, with 8 bases remaining between them. CDR3 length: 12 residues. DNA for the CDR3: TGCGCCAGCAGCCCCGATTACTACGAGCAGTACTTC. Translated: CASSPDYYEQYF.

This clonotype was seen many times. The chain carries TRBV24-1 and TRBJ2-2; TRBD1 matches at 7 bases. This CDR3 has 18 residues. The V gene end was trimmed by 0 bases and the J gene end by 2 bases; junction bases not matched to a gene: 8. The germline V gene has CDR1 KGHDR and CDR2 SFDVKD. The CDR3 DNA reads as TGTGCCACCAGTGATTTGCGAGGTTGGACAGGCAACACCGGGGAGCTGTTTTTT. Protein product: CATSDLRGWTGNTGELFF.

This clonotype showed up just a few times. The chain carries TRBV11-1 and TRBJ1-6, with no clear D. Trimming removed 4 bases from V and 9 bases from J, with 16 bases in between. The V gene's germline CDR1 is SGHAT and CDR2 FQDESV (reference sequence). The CDR3 totals 15 residues. The CDR3 nucleotides are TGTGCCAGCAGCTCAACAACACAAGCGGGTTCACCCCTCCACTTT. Translated: CASSSTTQAGSPLHF.

A few counts support this clonotype. The rearrangement uses TRBV15 and TRBJ2-7, with D maybe TRBD2 (5 bases). The ends were cut back, 0 bases at V and 0 bases at J, with 9 bases in the middle. Per the germline V gene, CDR1 is LNHNV and CDR2 is YYDKDF (reference sequence). This CDR3 comprises 15 residues. The CDR3 here is CATSRELAYSYEQYF. CDR3 nucleotides: TGTGCCACCAGCAGAGAGCTAGCCTACTCCTACGAGCAGTACTTC.

The gene calls are TRBV6-2 or TRBV6-3 and TRBJ2-1, with TRBD2 matching 9 bases. V dropped 8 bases and J dropped 6; count of bases not matched to a gene: 8. Germline CDR1 reads MNHEY; CDR2 reads SVGEGT. The CDR3 loop spans 14 amino acids. CDR3 protein: CASGKREVFNEQFF. CDR3 DNA sequence: TGTGCCAGCGGCAAGCGGGAGGTTTTCAATGAGCAGTTCTTC.

This clonotype was seen more than once but under ten times. V and J are TRBV14 and TRBJ1-1; no definite D call. Germline V CDR1 and CDR2: SGHDN, FVKESK. The CDR3 has 17 residues. The V end lost 0 bases, the J end lost 1 base, and 15 bases lay between the germline ends. DNA for the CDR3: TGTGCCAGCAGCCAAGAGACTCCTTACGGATGGAACACTGAAGCTTTCTTT. Translation: CASSQETPYGWNTEAFF.

This clonotype was seen at least ten times. The chain links TRBV29-1 to TRBJ2-1, with 15 bases lining up with TRBD2. After removal of 3 bases from V and 3 bases from J, the junction contained 12 bases not matched to a gene. Germline CDR1 reads SQVTM; CDR2 reads ANQGSEA. The CDR3 totals 19 residues. The CDR3 region is CSVDRMGTSGRWGYNEQFF. In DNA form, the CDR3 reads TGCAGCGTTGATCGAATGGGGACTAGCGGGAGGTGGGGCTACAATGAGCAGTTCTTC.

This clonotype was found many times. The chain employs TRBV6-5 and TRBJ2-6; D is ambiguous. Germline-derived CDR1 and CDR2 are MNHEY and SVGAGI. This CDR3 spans 14 amino acids. The V gene lost 5 bases and the J gene lost 2 bases, with 7 bases spanning the gap. The CDR3 DNA sequence: TGTGCCAGCAGTCTAAATACTGGGGCCAACGTCCTGACTTTC. It yields the protein CASSLNTGANVLTF.

V usage is TRBV12-3 or TRBV12-4 and J usage is TRBJ2-4; the D call may be TRBD1 or TRBD2 (6 bases each). V was trimmed by 5 bases and J by 2 bases, leaving 16 bases between them. This CDR3 contains 16 residues. CDR3 protein: CASSPGAVETKNIQYF. For the CDR3, the DNA is TGTGCCAGCAGTCCGGGGGCAGTCGAGACCAAAAACATTCAGTACTTC.

This clonotype was found a few times. The rearrangement joins TRBV6-1 to TRBJ2-7; TRBD1 matches at 7 bases. Per germline, CDR1 MNHNS and CDR2 SASEGT. CDR3 length equals 14 residues. J gave up 3 bases and V 8 bases, and 10 bases lay outside the gene matches. CDR3 protein: CASGQPGQFYEQYF. The CDR3 DNA follows: TGTGCCAGCGGTCAACCGGGACAGTTCTACGAGCAGTACTTC.